This T cell receptor (beta chain) was recorded in a study of control samples from healthy donors and cancer patients. Some clones are missing from TCRdb's copy, which holds only in-frame ones; the method was immunoSEQ multiplex PCR. The profile shows some 130,000 clones, 85% to 95% of them singletons. The germline V gene encodes CDR1 LGHDT and CDR2 YNNKEL (reference sequence). With 0 bases removed from V and 3 bases from J, the gap between germline ends came to 11 bases. This CDR3 region has 15 residues. Sequencing was performed on blood. The receptor's source is a young man in good health. The V and J genes are TRBV3-1 (or the pseudogene TRBV3-2) and TRBJ1-2; D gene uncertain. This CDR3 is CASSQDRNYDYGYTF. Written as DNA, the CDR3 is TGTGCCAGCAGCCAAGATCGGAATTACGACTATGGCTACACCTTC.